The clone carrying this TCR beta chain was seen ten or more times. Its matching antigen is unknown. These data belong to a study of CD8 T cells in ankylosing spondylitis. Findings of the study overall: Some motif variants had been reported before (in reactive arthritis synovial fluid and blood). There was reportedly significant enrichment of clones that were disease-linked in matched ankylosing spondylitis synovial fluid.

V was trimmed by 6 bases and J by 5 bases, leaving 16 bases between them. The germline V gene has CDR1 SNHLY and CDR2 FYNNEI. The CDR3 length is 14 residues. Quantitative 5'-RACE with molecular barcodes was used to make the TCR beta libraries. MiXCR, applied by TCRdb to the 5' RACE reads, yields one record per CDR3 protein. The sample records fewer than 50,000 distinct CDR3 sequences, around 10% being singletons. This chain links TRBV2 with TRBJ2-5, with a weak D call TRBD1 (5 bases). The clonotype was recovered from a male donor with ankylosing spondylitis or in good health (not recorded which). Sequenced: blood, either unsorted or a sorted T cell fraction (not recorded which). The CDR3 DNA follows: TGTGCCAGCAGCCTCGCCCGACAGACGGAGACCCAGTACTTC. Translated: CASSLARQTETQYF.